What follows are 9 T cell receptor beta chains derived from one specimen sequenced in a study of Ad26.COV2.S vaccination and SARS-CoV-2 variants. The treatment here: around 19 received Ad26.COV2.S at low or high dose, single or two shots; 5 received placebo; per-sample allocation not given. The investigators took samples on day 63 after the first vaccine or placebo injection. Sequenced by immunoSEQ multiplex PCR; TCRdb stores in-frame clones only, minus some. The sample consists of around 450,000 clones, roughly 87% of them appearing once. The material sequenced was peripheral blood, taken in a trial of Ad26.COV2.S vaccine versus placebo. These receptors were obtained from a person aged 18-65 years who received the Ad26.COV2.S COVID-19 vaccine or a placebo.

The V and J genes are TRBV13 and TRBJ1-1; possibly TRBD1 for D (6 bases). Trimming pared 1 base from V and 4 bases from J, leaving 10 bases between. CDR3 length equals 14 residues. Germline CDR1 PRHDT, CDR2 FYEKMQ (reference sequence). The DNA of the CDR3 is TGTGCCAGCAGCTTAGAGGGGGGCTCCACTGAAGCTTTCTTT. Amino acids: CASSLEGGSTEAFF. Variable domain in full (rest from reference TRBV13 and TRBJ1-1): AAGVIQSPRHLIKEKRETATLKCYPIPRHDTVYWYQQGPGQDPQFLISFYEKMQSDKGSIPDRFSAQQFSDYHSELNMSSLELGDSALYFCASSLEGGSTEAFFGQGTRLTVV.

This rearrangement joins TRBV19 to TRBJ2-2; 11 positions match TRBD1. The CDR3 spans 19 residues. J was trimmed by 6 bases and V by 7 bases; bases with no gene match: 19. From germline, CDR1 is LNHDA and CDR2 SQIVND (reference sequence). The CDR3 region is CASTFAISAGQGDSGELFF. The CDR3 nucleotides read TGTGCCAGTACCTTCGCGATTAGTGCGGGACAGGGGGATTCCGGGGAGCTGTTTTTT.

This sequence joins TRBV9 and TRBJ1-5; tentative D call: TRBD1 (5 bases). The germline V gene encodes CDR1 SGDLS and CDR2 YYNGEE. The CDR3 consists of 13 residues. The V end was cut by 4 bases, the J end by 4 bases, with 9 bases between. The CDR3 here is CASSSQGNQPQHF. The CDR3 nucleotides read TGTGCCAGCAGCTCTCAGGGAAATCAGCCCCAGCATTTT.

The rearrangement uses TRBV2 and TRBJ2-7; D gene ambiguous. The CDR3 has 14 amino acids. CDR1 SNHLY and CDR2 FYNNEI come from the germline V gene. V was trimmed by 4 bases and J by 3 bases, leaving 13 bases between them. CDR3 sequence (DNA): TGTGCCAGCAGTGTGGTCCCATCATTCTACGAGCAGTACTTC. It codes for CASSVVPSFYEQYF.

This clone was counted once. This chain joins TRBV6-5 and TRBJ2-7; 10 bases line up with TRBD2. Germline V gene sequence: CDR1 MNHEY, CDR2 SVGAGI. V shed 4 bases and J 0 bases; nucleotides not matched to a gene: 3. The CDR3 is 15 residues long. Here the CDR3 DNA reads TGTGCCAGCAGTTCGTCTAGCGGGAGCTCCTACGAGCAGTACTTC. Translation: CASSSSSGSSYEQYF.

This chain joins TRBV5-1 and TRBJ1-2, with D perhaps matching TRBD1 (6 bases). Germline V CDR1 and CDR2: SGHRS, YFSETQ. This CDR3 is 13 amino acids long. V shed 2 bases and J shed 6 bases, with 11 bases lying between them. The CDR3: CASSFLGADGYTF. The CDR3 region has the DNA TGCGCCAGCAGCTTTTTGGGGGCGGATGGCTACACCTTC.

V gene TRBV7-6 combines with J gene TRBJ2-5; possibly TRBD1 for D (7 bases). V shed 3 bases and J shed 2 bases, with 19 bases lying between them. The CDR3 spans 17 residues. The germline V gene has CDR1 SGHVS and CDR2 FNYEAQ. The CDR3 loop reads CASSLRQGRGVQETQYF. CDR3 DNA sequence: TGTGCCAGCAGCTTGAGACAGGGTAGGGGGGTACAAGAGACCCAGTACTTC.

CDR3 in amino acids: CASSMTRELNSPLHF. The DNA of the CDR3 is TGTGCCAGTAGTATGACCAGGGAATTGAATTCACCCCTCCACTTT. The chain employs TRBV19 and TRBJ1-6; D possibly corresponds to TRBD1 (5 bases). This CDR3 comprises 15 residues. The V end was cut by 3 bases, the J end by 7 bases, with 13 bases between. The V gene's germline CDR1 is LNHDA and CDR2 SQIVND (reference sequence).

The DNA of the CDR3 is TGTGCCAGCAGTTTGGACAGGAACACTGAAGCTTTCTTT. Amino acid sequence: CASSLDRNTEAFF. This rearrangement joins TRBV6-2 or TRBV6-3 to TRBJ1-1; D perhaps matches TRBD1 (6 bases). The CDR3 spans 13 residues. The V end was cut by 4 bases, the J end by 1 base, with 7 bases between. Germline lookup yields CDR1 MNHEY and CDR2 SVGEGT.